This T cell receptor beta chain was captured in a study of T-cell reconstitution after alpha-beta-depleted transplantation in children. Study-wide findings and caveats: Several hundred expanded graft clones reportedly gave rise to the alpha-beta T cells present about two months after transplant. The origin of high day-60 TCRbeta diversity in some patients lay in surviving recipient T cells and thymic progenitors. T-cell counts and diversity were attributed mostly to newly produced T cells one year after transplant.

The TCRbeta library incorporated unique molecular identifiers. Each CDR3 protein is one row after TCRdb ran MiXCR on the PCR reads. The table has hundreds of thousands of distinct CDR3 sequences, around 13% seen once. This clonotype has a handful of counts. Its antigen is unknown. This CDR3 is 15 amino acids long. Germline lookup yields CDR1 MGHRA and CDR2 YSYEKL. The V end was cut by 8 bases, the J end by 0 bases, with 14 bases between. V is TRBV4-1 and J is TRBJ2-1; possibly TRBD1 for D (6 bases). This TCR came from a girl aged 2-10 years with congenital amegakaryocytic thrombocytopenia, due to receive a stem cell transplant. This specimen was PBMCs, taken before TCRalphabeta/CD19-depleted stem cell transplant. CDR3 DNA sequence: TGCGCCAGCGCCAGGGGCCGTAACTCCTACAATGAGCAGTTCTTC. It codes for CASARGRNSYNEQFF.